The clone carrying this T cell receptor beta chain was recorded only once. Its antigen is currently unknown. This entry belongs to a study of pediatric ulcerative colitis. Overall study: Disease was pancolitis in several and left-sided in two, histology-confirmed.

CDR1 MNHEY and CDR2 SMNVEV come from the germline V gene (reference sequence). This CDR3 spans 15 amino acids. With 6 bases removed from V and 0 bases from J, the gap between germline ends came to 12 bases. Whole-study findings and limits: Clonal expansions reduced rectal repertoire diversity in acute severe colitis. Repertoires came from total lymphocyte DNA, not specific subsets.

Clones were read by immunoSEQ multiplex PCR, and TCRdb kept only the in-frame ones, dropping some. The sample yields about 64,000 clones, 70% to 85% seen once. This TCR was sampled from a boy aged 5-17 years with moderate ulcerative colitis. This chain joins TRBV27 and TRBJ1-3; D possibly corresponds to TRBD1 (6 bases). The sequenced sample was blood. The CDR3 nucleotides read TGTGCCAGCAGCCTCGGGACACCCTCTGGAAACACCATATATTTT. Amino acids: CASSLGTPSGNTIYF.